The text below deals with one T cell receptor beta chain. The sample belongs to a study of T cell changes during pregnancy in multiple sclerosis. CDR1 is SEHNR, CDR2 FQNEAQ, per germline (reference sequence). Trimming cost V 2 bases and J 10 bases, with 14 bases left between them. This CDR3 has 13 amino acids. The table came from immunoSEQ multiplex PCR; TCRdb's copy has only in-frame clones and leaves some out. Counted here are around 65,000 clones, 90% occurring once; the ten biggest clones make up roughly 3.3%. This sequence joins TRBV7-9 and TRBJ1-1, with D perhaps TRBD1 (5 bases). The sequence was obtained from a female donor in good health, enrolled as a control in a pregnancy study. The source was peripheral blood, collected in the first trimester of pregnancy. This CDR3 is CASSLSAGLGAFF. The CDR3 DNA sequence: TGTGCCAGCAGCTTAAGTGCGGGACTTGGAGCTTTCTTT.